This TCR beta chain came from a study of shared clonotypes between healthy human individuals. Regarding the study as a whole: Sorted-subset samples were not fully sequenced, rarefaction indicated. Donors were few, which limited the genetic and exposure-history diversity represented.

Naive CD8 cells were CD45RO-negative, positively selected for CCR7, excluding terminally differentiated effector memory CD45RA+ cells. Donors comprised only Caucasian adults living in Nashville, Tennessee. Every subset had its genomic DNA shared out evenly among several immunoSEQ plates. Method: immunoSEQ multiplex PCR; TCRdb's copy keeps in-frame clones and lacks some. The sample carries roughly 2,000,000 clones, about 95% recorded once. A word on this clone: Antigen unknown.

Trimming removed 2 bases at V and 8 bases at J, with 16 bases between. CDR3 length equals 16 residues. CDR1 LNHDA and CDR2 SQIVND come from the germline V gene (reference sequence). The receptor was derived from a man aged 18 to 29 in good health. The sequencing sample was made of naive CD8+ T cells sorted from blood. The chain links TRBV19 to TRBJ1-6; tentative D call: TRBD1 (5 bases). The CDR3 DNA reads as TGTGCCAGTAGTATATCGCCAGGGAGGGCAGATTCACCCCTCCACTTT. Amino acid sequence: CASSISPGRADSPLHF.